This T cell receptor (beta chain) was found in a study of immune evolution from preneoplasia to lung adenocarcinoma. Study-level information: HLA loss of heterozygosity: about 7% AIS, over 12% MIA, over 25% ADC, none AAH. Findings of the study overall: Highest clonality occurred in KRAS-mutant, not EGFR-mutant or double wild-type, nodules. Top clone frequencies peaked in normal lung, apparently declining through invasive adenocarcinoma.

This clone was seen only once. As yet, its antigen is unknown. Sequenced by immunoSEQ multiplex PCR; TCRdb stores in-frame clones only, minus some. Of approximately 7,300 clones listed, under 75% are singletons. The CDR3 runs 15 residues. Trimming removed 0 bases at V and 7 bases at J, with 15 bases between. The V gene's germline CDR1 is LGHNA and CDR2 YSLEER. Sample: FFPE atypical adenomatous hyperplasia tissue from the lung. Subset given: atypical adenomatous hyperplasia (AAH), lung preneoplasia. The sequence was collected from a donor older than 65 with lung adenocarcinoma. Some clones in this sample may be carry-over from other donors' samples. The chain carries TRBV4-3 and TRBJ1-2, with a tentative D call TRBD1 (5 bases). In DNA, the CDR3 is TGCGCCAGCAGCCAAGACACACAGGACGTGGGTGGCTACACCTTC. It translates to CASSQDTQDVGGYTF.